A selection of T cell receptor beta chains follows, all from one sample in a study of blood T cell repertoires in COVID-19. Method: immunoSEQ multiplex PCR; TCRdb's copy keeps in-frame clones and lacks some. The sample holds roughly 220,000 clones, around 86% seen once. Material for sequencing was PBMCs or T cells enriched from blood (not recorded which). The receptors were sampled from a woman in her thirties or forties with acute COVID-19. CDR3s include the opening cysteine and the closing phenylalanine or tryptophan. The D gene is left open where the match is weak. The size entry is marked missing in some rows and otherwise reads once, few, many or a size class.

TRBD2	TRBV9	NA	TRBJ2-5	CASSARLAEQETQYF	TGTGCCAGCAGCGCCAGACTAGCGGAGCAAGAGACCCAGTACTTC
TRBD2	TRBV7-8	NA	TRBJ2-2	CASSLAQREGRGGELFF	TGTGCCAGCAGCTTAGCCCAGCGGGAGGGCCGCGGCGGGGAGCTGTTTTTT
NA	TRBV6-5	NA	TRBJ2-7	CASSQGPRYEQYF	TGTGCCAGCAGTCAGGGGCCGCGCTACGAGCAGTACTTC
NA	TRBV27	NA	TRBJ1-5	CASSLAGTRPQHF	TGTGCCAGCAGTTTGGCGGGGACGCGGCCCCAGCATTTT
NA	TRBV28	NA	TRBJ1-5	CASSPSGVGNQPQHF	TGTGCCAGCAGTCCTTCAGGGGTCGGCAATCAGCCCCAGCATTTT
NA	TRBV19	NA	TRBJ2-3	CASSIQRASTDTQYF	TGTGCCAGTAGTATCCAGCGAGCTAGCACAGATACGCAGTATTTT
NA	TRBV7-2	NA	TRBJ2-1	CASSSSFNEQFF	TGTGCCAGCAGCTCTAGTTTCAATGAGCAGTTCTTC
NA	TRBV11-1	NA	TRBJ2-7	CASSPITGSKQYF	TGTGCCAGCAGCCCTATAACAGGGTCTAAGCAGTACTTC
NA	TRBV4-1	NA	TRBJ2-5	CASSLSGGGIGETQYF	TGCGCCAGCAGCCTAAGCGGCGGCGGGATTGGGGAGACCCAGTACTTC
NA	TRBV12-3/TRBV12-4	few	TRBJ2-1	CATLSYNEQFF	TGTGCCACCCTTTCCTACAATGAGCAGTTCTTC
TRBD1	TRBV28	NA	TRBJ1-4	CASRTGVVEKLFF	TGTGCCAGCAGGACAGGGGTTGTCGAAAAACTGTTTTTT
TRBD1	TRBV28	NA	TRBJ1-2	CASRGTADRYGYTF	TGTGCCAGCAGAGGGACAGCGGATAGGTATGGCTACACCTTC
NA	TRBV4-2	NA	TRBJ2-3	CASLRTPGSSTDTQYF	TGTGCCAGCCTTCGGACCCCGGGGTCTAGCACAGATACGCAGTATTTT
TRBD2	TRBV2	NA	TRBJ2-5	CASSGSRTSGLQETQYF	TGTGCCAGCAGTGGAAGTCGGACTAGCGGCCTCCAAGAGACCCAGTACTTC
NA	TRBV19	NA	TRBJ1-1	CASSTRRGGTEAFF	TGTGCCAGTAGTACCCGACGGGGAGGCACTGAAGCTTTCTTT
TRBD2	TRBV7-3	few	TRBJ2-5	CASSRTSASRETQYF	TGTGCCAGCAGCCGGACTAGCGCTTCGAGGGAGACCCAGTACTTC
NA	TRBV6-6	NA	TRBJ2-3	CASSYSLVDTQYF	TGTGCCAGCAGTTACTCATTAGTGGATACGCAGTATTTT
NA	TRBV29-1	NA	TRBJ2-3	CSVARGQSTDTQYF	TGCAGCGTTGCCCGTGGGCAGTCAACAGATACGCAGTATTTT
NA	TRBV7-9	NA	TRBJ1-2	CASGGGGYTF	TGTGCCAGCGGGGGCGGTGGCTACACCTTC
TRBD1	TRBV20-1	NA	TRBJ1-4	CSAQRDSGF	TGCAGTGCCCAGAGGGACAGCGGATTT
TRBD1	TRBV5-1	NA	TRBJ1-1	CASSWTGKEAFF	TGCGCCAGCAGCTGGACAGGGAAAGAAGCTTTCTTT
NA	TRBV7-2	NA	TRBJ2-5	CASTQSAGKETQYF	TGTGCCAGCACCCAGAGTGCGGGAAAGGAGACCCAGTACTTC
TRBD2	TRBV19	NA	TRBJ2-1	CASGTSGRGNEQFF	TGTGCCAGCGGGACTAGCGGGAGGGGTAATGAGCAGTTCTTC
TRBD1	TRBV7-9	NA	TRBJ2-7	CASSLGQGIHEQYF	TGTGCCAGCAGCCTGGGACAGGGGATCCACGAGCAGTACTTC
TRBD2	TRBV5-8	NA	TRBJ2-1	CASSLGTSGSQRVYNEQFF	TGTGCCAGCAGCTTGGGGACTAGCGGGAGTCAGAGAGTCTACAATGAGCAGTTCTTC
TRBD2	TRBV28	few	TRBJ2-7	CASRDGTSGSYEQYF	TGTGCCAGCAGGGACGGGACTAGCGGGAGCTACGAGCAGTACTTC
TRBD2	TRBV5-8	NA	TRBJ2-4	CASSWEGLNIQYF	TGTGCCAGCAGCTGGGAGGGCCTAAACATTCAGTACTTC
NA	TRBV6-5	once	TRBJ1-1	CASRMEGVNTEAFF	TGTGCCAGCCGTATGGAAGGGGTGAACACTGAAGCTTTCTTT
TRBD1	TRBV28	many	TRBJ1-1	CASSGHRGRTEAFF	TGTGCCAGCAGTGGGCACAGGGGGCGGACTGAAGCTTTCTTT
TRBD2	TRBV6-1	NA	TRBJ2-3	CASSEALTSGSTDTQYF	TGTGCCAGCAGTGAAGCGCTTACTAGCGGGAGCACAGATACGCAGTATTTT
TRBD2	TRBV28	NA	TRBJ2-3	CASSFRRTSGSTDTQYF	TGTGCCAGCAGTTTTAGGCGGACTAGCGGGAGCACAGATACGCAGTATTTT
TRBD2	TRBV4-3	NA	TRBJ2-5	CASSQVGLALETQYF	TGCGCCAGCAGCCAAGTTGGACTAGCGCTGGAGACCCAGTACTTC
NA	TRBV5-6	NA	TRBJ2-2	CASSLWAANTGELFF	TGTGCCAGCAGCTTGTGGGCAGCGAACACCGGGGAGCTGTTTTTT
NA	TRBV6-6	NA	TRBJ2-1	CASSYDSASRWNEQFF	TGTGCCAGCAGTTACGACTCGGCTAGTCGGTGGAATGAGCAGTTCTTC
TRBD1	TRBV28	once	TRBJ1-1	CASSLYGIQGARYTEAFF	TGTGCCAGCAGTTTATACGGAATACAGGGGGCGCGATACACTGAAGCTTTCTTT
TRBD2	TRBV7-2	NA	TRBJ2-1	CASSFFWTSGKVNEQFF	TGTGCCAGCAGCTTCTTTTGGACTAGCGGGAAGGTCAATGAGCAGTTCTTC